The TCR beta chain described here comes from a study of siplizumab effects on memory and regulatory T cells. V lost 4 bases to trimming and J lost 3 bases, with 10 bases between them. This CDR3 has 14 residues. Per the germline V gene, CDR1 is SNHLY and CDR2 is FYNNEI. Comments on this clone: The antigen is unknown.

Study-wide results and caveats: On average, about 69% of mappable alloreactive CD4+ clones were Treg-derived under siplizumab, against 26.9% in controls. There were only a minor fraction of alloreactive clones that mapped to unstimulated subsets.

Measured with immunoSEQ multiplex PCR; TCRdb has only the in-frame clones, and not every one. The table records roughly 580 clones, around 70% of them present only once. The authors cocultured the mixed lymphocyte reaction cells at 37 degrees C for about six days. The chain recombines TRBV2 with TRBJ1-5; the D gene is possibly TRBD1 (5 bases). The TCR sequence derives from a human donor in good health; the cells came from an allogeneic mixed lymphocyte reaction. Some clones in this sample may be carry-over from other donors' samples. Material for sequencing was CFSE-low (dividing) CD8+ T cells sorted from an allogeneic mixed lymphocyte reaction. The CDR3 region is CASSGTGDNQPQHF. Written as DNA, the CDR3 is TGTGCCAGCAGTGGAACAGGCGACAATCAGCCCCAGCATTTT.